The entry below describes one T cell receptor beta chain. Its antigen is not yet known. There are no base qualities to consult, and no much larger clone falls within one base. The library came from 5' RACE. The sequencer was an Illumina HiSeq 2000. Template switching introduced a universal primer binding site; the final cDNA contained a unique molecular identifier, enabling accurate counting of TCR cDNA molecules. Specific primers in the conserved constant-segment region were used to synthesize first-strand cDNA for TCR alpha and beta chains. To control for contamination, each cDNA library was double barcoded with a SMART-Mk sample barcode plus Illumina barcodes. TruSeq adapter sequences along with Illumina sample barcodes were introduced in two successive PCR steps. Sequencing of the TCR alpha and beta cDNA libraries was done on the Illumina HiSeq platform using custom primers. As for how the authors treated the data: MiGEC processed the raw reads to extract unique molecular identifiers, while MiXCR was used to determine the CDR3 positions. For each individual, recombination models were inferred using an EM algorithm with the repgenHMM and IGoR tools. The tcR package in R was used for shared clonotype analysis, with sharing normalized by the product of cloneset sizes. To study raw recombination free of thymic and clonal selection effects, out-of-frame nonproductive sequences were analyzed. TCRdb reprocessed the public reads (quality trimming at Q25 with fastp, clone calling with MiXCR) and kept in-frame beta chains. For every CDR3 protein sequence, its rows merge into one entry that carries the most common genes and DNA. The V and J calls were not made by the authors but by TCRdb's processing. The sample includes some 320,000 distinct CDR3 sequences, with 9% to 15% observed a single time. Approximately 7.6% of the sample goes to the ten largest clones.

These data come from a study of identical twins listed by TCRdb under 2016. At the level of the whole study: To test whether fetal clonotypes persist, this study deep-sequenced TCR alpha and beta repertoires from monozygotic twins, from unrelated adults of various ages, and from cord blood. To rule out contamination, the twin experiments were replicated at different times with different library preparation protocols.

Beyond this particular receptor, the publication reports: Zero-insertion analyses could be partly confounded by invariant T cells such as MAIT and iNKT, though diverse VJ usage argued against such confounding for most clonotypes. In beta out-of-frame sequences, excess twin sharing was weaker, because having fewer shared sequences lowered the signal-to-noise ratio. Fewer insertions were carried by abundant cord blood beta clonotypes, a similar but weaker trend appeared in young adult naive repertoires, and no such trend appeared in memory repertoires. Compared with coincidental sharing between unrelated individuals, out-of-frame TCR alpha sequences shared between twins had an excess of sequences with low generation probability. In monozygotic twins, out-of-frame TCR alpha sharing was systematically underestimated by recombination models, although the models agreed with sharing between unrelated individuals. Because the same donors could not be followed over many years, conclusions were based on cross-sectional statistical analysis.

From cysteine to phenylalanine, the CDR3 is 14 amino acids long. The CDR3 DNA has 42 bases and is translated from base 1. V is reduced by 4 bases and J by 4 bases, leaving a spacing of 13 bases between them. Looking up the germline V gene (reference sequence) yields CDR1 SEHNR and CDR2 FQNEAQ. All donors were healthy Caucasians. Three pairs of female monozygotic twins, all aged roughly 18 to 30 years, were included in the twin cohort. Positive isolation kits from Invitrogen were used to isolate the CD4+ and CD8+ T cell populations. Another study also made use of these data, one on yellow fever vaccine responses in identical twins. Looking at the second paper: The T cell response to vaccination in identical twins was reported by the authors to appear partly convergent and partly personalized. Focusing on identical twins, the study followed the T cell clones that responded to the vaccine, and did so with precision.

The TCR originated in a woman younger than 35 in good health. The chain joins TRBV7-9 to TRBJ1-1; the D gene is perhaps TRBD1, on 5 matching bases. Input material: CD8+ T cells sorted from blood. For the CDR3, the sequence is CASSSSTGPTEAFF. Here is the DNA: TGTGCCAGCAGCTCCTCGACGGGGCCCACTGAAGCTTTCTTT.